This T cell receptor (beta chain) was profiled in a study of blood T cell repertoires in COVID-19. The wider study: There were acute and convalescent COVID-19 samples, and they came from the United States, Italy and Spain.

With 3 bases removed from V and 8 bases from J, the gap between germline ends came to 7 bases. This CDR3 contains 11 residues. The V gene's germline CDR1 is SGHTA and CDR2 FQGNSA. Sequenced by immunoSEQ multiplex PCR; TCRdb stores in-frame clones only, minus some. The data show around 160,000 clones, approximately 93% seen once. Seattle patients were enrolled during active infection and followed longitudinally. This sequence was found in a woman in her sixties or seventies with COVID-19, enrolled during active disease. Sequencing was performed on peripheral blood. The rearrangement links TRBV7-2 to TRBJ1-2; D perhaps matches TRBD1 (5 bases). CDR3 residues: CASSFGGGYTF. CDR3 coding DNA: TGTGCCAGCAGCTTTGGGGGGGGCTACACCTTC. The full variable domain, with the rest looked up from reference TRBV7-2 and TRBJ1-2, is GAGVSQSPSNKVTEKGKDVELRCDPISGHTALYWYRQSLGQGLEFLIYFQGNSAPDKSGLPSDRFSAERTGGSVSTLTIQRTQQEDSAVYLCASSFGGGYTFGSGTRLTVV.